This T cell receptor (beta chain) was obtained from a study of OX40 agonist ivuxolimab in advanced cancers. Sequencing was performed with immunoSEQ multiplex PCR; in TCRdb, only in-frame clones are kept and a portion is missing. This repertoire shows 65,000 to 95,000 clones, 89% found once; its top ten account for 8% to 10%. Germline trimming cut 5 bases from V and 6 bases from J; bases unmatched to any gene: 4. There are 13 residues in the CDR3. The germline gives CDR1 LNHDA, CDR2 SQIVND (reference sequence). This sample comprised CD4+ or CD8+ T cells sorted from blood, obtained in a trial of the OX40 agonist ivuxolimab. The chain is built from TRBV19 and TRBJ1-5; 7 nucleotides agree with TRBD1. This receptor was obtained from an adult with an advanced solid tumor such as melanoma, head and neck, liver or kidney cancer. The CDR3 here is CASSFRDSQPQHF. The CDR3 nucleotides read TGTGCCAGTAGTTTTCGGGACAGTCAGCCCCAGCATTTT.